This is a list of T cell receptor beta chains from one sample in a study of OX40 agonist ivuxolimab in advanced cancers. Sequencing used immunoSEQ multiplex PCR; TCRdb keeps in-frame clones, though not all of them. The sample records around 60,000 clones, around 90% being singletons. Sequenced material: CD4+ or CD8+ T cells sorted from blood, taken in a trial of the OX40 agonist ivuxolimab. All receptors come from an adult with an advanced solid tumor such as melanoma, head and neck, liver or kidney cancer. CDR3s include the opening cysteine and the closing phenylalanine or tryptophan. A D gene is named only where the DNA matches it firmly. Rows give clone size only sometimes, using once, few, many, or a class for an expanded clone.

J: TRBJ1-3; D: .; size: .; V: TRBV10-3; DNA: TGTGCCATCAGTGAGGCCCGGGGCACTGGAAACACCATATATTTT; CDR3: CAISEARGTGNTIYF
J: TRBJ1-4; D: TRBD1; size: .; V: TRBV7-9; DNA: TGTGCCAGCAGCCGGGGACAGGGAGGTGAAAAACTGTTTTTT; CDR3: CASSRGQGGEKLFF
J: TRBJ1-2; D: .; size: once; V: TRBV6-6; DNA: TGTGCCAGCACCCAGAGGGGTAACTATGGCTACACCTTC; CDR3: CASTQRGNYGYTF
J: TRBJ1-5; D: TRBD1; size: few; V: TRBV19; DNA: TGTGCCAGTAGTCCGGACAGGGGAGCTGGGCAGCCCCAGCATTTT; CDR3: CASSPDRGAGQPQHF
J: TRBJ2-1; D: .; size: .; V: TRBV9; DNA: TGTGCCAGCAGCGCCCGGGACCACCCGTACAATGAGCAGTTCTTC; CDR3: CASSARDHPYNEQFF
J: TRBJ2-7; D: .; size: .; V: TRBV6-1; DNA: TGTGCCAGCAGTGAATTTCTAGGTCCCTACGAGCAGTACTTC; CDR3: CASSEFLGPYEQYF
J: TRBJ1-1; D: .; size: .; V: TRBV18; DNA: TGTGCCAGCTCACCACTAATAGGGTCGGGCACTGAAGCTTTCTTT; CDR3: CASSPLIGSGTEAFF
J: TRBJ1-2; D: .; size: once; V: TRBV7-9; DNA: TGTGCCAGCAGCTCACAGAAACCCGATGGCTACACCTTC; CDR3: CASSSQKPDGYTF
J: TRBJ1-3; D: .; size: .; V: TRBV5-7; DNA: TGTGCCAGCAGCTTGGGACAACCATTTATCTCTGGAAACACCATATATTTT; CDR3: CASSLGQPFISGNTIYF
J: TRBJ2-2; D: .; size: .; V: TRBV5-1; DNA: TGCGCCAGCAGCTTAGTGGTGGGAACCGGGGAGCTGTTTTTT; CDR3: CASSLVVGTGELFF
J: TRBJ2-7; D: TRBD1; size: .; V: TRBV28; DNA: TGTGCCAGCAGTTCCGGGACAGTAGTCTACGAGCAGTACTTC; CDR3: CASSSGTVVYEQYF
J: TRBJ2-2; D: .; size: .; V: TRBV30; DNA: TGTGCCTGGAGTGATTGGGTGAACACCGGGGAGCTGTTTTTT; CDR3: CAWSDWVNTGELFF
J: TRBJ2-7; D: TRBD1; size: .; V: TRBV7-2; DNA: TGTGCCAGCAGCGTAACAGGGGTGCAGTACTTC; CDR3: CASSVTGVQYF
J: TRBJ1-5; D: .; size: .; V: TRBV6-1; DNA: TGTGCCAGCGCAGGGGCCCCAAATCAGCCCCAGCATTTT; CDR3: CASAGAPNQPQHF
J: TRBJ1-2; D: .; size: once; V: TRBV4-2; DNA: TGTGCCAGCAGCCAAGGACCGGGGGGCGGTGGCTACACCTTC; CDR3: CASSQGPGGGGYTF
J: TRBJ1-1; D: TRBD1; size: .; V: TRBV4-1; DNA: TGCGCCAGCAGCCAAGTTCGTGACAGGGGCTTCATGAACACTGAAGCTTTCTTT; CDR3: CASSQVRDRGFMNTEAFF
J: TRBJ1-2; D: .; size: .; V: TRBV28; DNA: TGTGCCAGCAGTTTAGGGGTTGGTAATTATGGCTACACCTTC; CDR3: CASSLGVGNYGYTF
J: TRBJ2-7; D: .; size: .; V: TRBV25-1; DNA: TGTGCCAGCAGTGAATGGGGCGGTTCCTACGAGCAGTACTTC; CDR3: CASSEWGGSYEQYF
J: TRBJ2-6; D: .; size: .; V: TRBV5-2; DNA: TGTGCCAGCAGTAACAACGAAGTGTCTGGGGCCAACGTCCTGACTTTC; CDR3: CASSNNEVSGANVLTF
J: TRBJ2-7; D: .; size: .; V: TRBV6-6; DNA: TGTGCCAGCAGTTACACCGGGATCCCTCCGCCCTACGAGCAGTACTTC; CDR3: CASSYTGIPPPYEQYF
J: TRBJ2-3; D: .; size: .; V: TRBV9; DNA: TGTGCCAGCAGCGTAGTTCCCAACTATAAGAGCACAGATACGCAGTATTTT; CDR3: CASSVVPNYKSTDTQYF
J: TRBJ2-3; D: .; size: once; V: TRBV28; DNA: TGTGCCAGCATTCGGGCAGGACCCAACACAGATACGCAGTATTTT; CDR3: CASIRAGPNTDTQYF
J: TRBJ2-4; D: .; size: .; V: TRBV19; DNA: TGTGCCAGTACCCCCACACGATCGTCGTTGAACATTCAGTACTTC; CDR3: CASTPTRSSLNIQYF
J: TRBJ2-1; D: .; size: once; V: TRBV21-1; DNA: TGTGCCAGCAGCAAAGCGCTGAACTGGGGGACAAATAATGAGCAGTTCTTC; CDR3: CASSKALNWGTNNEQFF
J: TRBJ1-5; D: TRBD1; size: .; V: TRBV5-8; DNA: TGTGCCAGCAGCCTCGACAGGGGCGGCAATCAGCCCCAGCATTTT; CDR3: CASSLDRGGNQPQHF